The T cell receptor (beta chain) under discussion was sequenced for a study of long-term antiretroviral therapy in people with HIV. Findings and caveats of the study: Compared with controls, HIV repertoires showed narrower CDR3 length ranges. Subsequent to ART, diversity was augmented yet persisted below that of transplant donor controls.

With regard to this clone: The antigen remains undetermined.

A v3.0 immunoSEQ assay was performed at survey level. TCRdb's copy holds only in-frame clones and misses some; the assay was immunoSEQ multiplex PCR. The profile shows about 18,000 clones, 91% of them singletons. The CDR3 spans 13 residues. Germline V lookup: CDR1 LNHDA, CDR2 SQIVND (reference sequence). V gave up 0 bases and J gave up 8 bases, with 5 bases separating them. The material was unsorted PBMCs, obtained 3 years after starting antiretroviral therapy. The origin of this receptor is a man aged 50-60 years with HIV. The chain links TRBV19 to TRBJ1-6, with D unclear. In DNA form, the CDR3 reads TGTGCCAGTAGTATAGACGCCTATTCACCCCTCCACTTT. Its protein is CASSIDAYSPLHF.